Below are 30 T cell receptor beta chains sequenced from a single sample in a study of blood T cell repertoires in COVID-19. Libraries were prepared by immunoSEQ multiplex PCR; TCRdb keeps only in-frame clonotypes and omits some of them. Of about 400,000 clones listed, about 88% are singletons. The sample consisted of peripheral blood. All receptors derive from a human donor in a cohort sampled during active COVID-19.

V gene TRBV7-9 combines with J gene TRBJ1-6; tentative D call: TRBD1 (6 bases). The V gene lost 0 bases and the J gene lost 4 bases, with 7 bases spanning the gap. The CDR3 covers 15 residues. Looked up from germline, CDR1 is SEHNR and CDR2 is FQNEAQ (reference sequence). The CDR3 is CASSLATGYNSPLHF. CDR3 nucleotide sequence: TGTGCCAGCAGCTTAGCGACAGGATATAATTCACCCCTCCACTTT.

V is TRBV14 and J is TRBJ2-1; D gene uncertain. This CDR3 spans 12 amino acids. V gave up 3 bases and J gave up 9 bases, with 9 bases separating them. The germline V gene has CDR1 SGHDN and CDR2 FVKESK. The CDR3 nucleotides read TGTGCCAGCAGCCATTTTAGAGGTGAGCAGTTCTTC. It is translated as CASSHFRGEQFF.

The count of this clone is one. The CDR3 sequence is CASSNPRLAGNTGELFF. In DNA, the CDR3 is TGTGCCAGTAGTAACCCCCGGCTAGCGGGGAACACCGGGGAGCTGTTTTTT. The rearrangement links TRBV19 to TRBJ2-2; 8 bases fit TRBD2. The V gene end was trimmed by 4 bases and the J gene end by 1 base; junction bases not matched to a gene: 8. Germline V gene sequence: CDR1 LNHDA, CDR2 SQIVND (reference sequence). CDR3 size: 17 residues. Full variable domain (missing parts from reference TRBV19 and TRBJ2-2): DGGITQSPKYLFRKEGQNVTLSCEQNLNHDAMYWYRQDPGQGLRLIYYSQIVNDFQKGDIAEGYSVSREKKESFPLTVTSAQKNPTAFYLCASSNPRLAGNTGELFFGEGSRLTVL.

This clone was observed a single time. This sequence joins TRBV18 and TRBJ2-3; 11 bases are shared with TRBD2. The CDR3 runs 16 residues. CDR1 and CDR2 from the germline V gene are KGHSH and LQKENI. The V and J ends lost 3 bases and 4 bases, in that order; junction bases with no gene match: 6. CDR3 in DNA: TGTGCCAGCTCACCGACGCTAGCGGGAGGAGCAGATACGCAGTATTTT. Encoded protein: CASSPTLAGGADTQYF.

This clone was counted a single time. CDR3 DNA: TGCGCCAGCAGCCAAGAGCGAGCGGGACAGGGTAGAGATTCACCCCTCCACTTT. Its protein is CASSQERAGQGRDSPLHF. This chain links TRBV4-1 with TRBJ1-6, with TRBD1 matching over 9 bases. Looked up from germline, CDR1 is MGHRA and CDR2 is YSYEKL. The V gene end was trimmed by 0 bases and the J gene end by 8 bases; junction bases not matched to a gene: 11. CDR3 length: 18 amino acids.

In its sample, this clone was seen once. This sequence joins TRBV2 and TRBJ1-1; 8 bases agree with TRBD1. This CDR3 contains 14 residues. The V gene end was trimmed by 11 bases and the J gene end by 0 bases; junction bases not matched to a gene: 8. From germline, CDR1 is SNHLY and CDR2 FYNNEI. In DNA form, the CDR3 reads TGTGCCGGGATAGGGACAGGAATGAACACTGAAGCTTTCTTT. It translates to CAGIGTGMNTEAFF.

CDR3 in amino acids: CAWSGRPWNTEAFF. The CDR3 DNA sequence: TGTGCCTGGAGTGGCAGGCCTTGGAACACTGAAGCTTTCTTT. The chain employs TRBV30 and TRBJ1-1; D remains ambiguous. With 1 base removed from V and 1 base from J, the gap between germline ends came to 10 bases. The CDR3 contains 14 residues. Looked up from germline, CDR1 is GTSNPN and CDR2 is SVGIG (reference sequence).

V is TRBV5-1 and J is TRBJ1-2; 9 nucleotides align to TRBD1. The V gene end was trimmed by 7 bases and the J gene end by 3 bases; junction bases not matched to a gene: 16. The CDR3 extends over 17 amino acids. CDR1 is SGHRS and CDR2 is YFSETQ in the germline V gene. As DNA, the CDR3 is TGCGCCAGCCGCACCCTCGGGACAGGGAGTGCGGACTATGGCTACACCTTC. This gives the protein CASRTLGTGSADYGYTF. Full variable domain (missing parts from reference TRBV5-1 and TRBJ1-2): KAGVTQTPRYLIKTRGQQVTLSCSPISGHRSVSWYQQTPGQGLQFLFEYFSETQRNKGNFPGRFSGRQFSNSRSEMNVSTLELGDSALYLCASRTLGTGSADYGYTFGSGTRLTVV.

This clone has a handful of counts. The gene calls are TRBV28 and TRBJ1-6; maybe TRBD1 (5 bases). The CDR3 contains 15 residues. Trimming removed 5 bases at V and 6 bases at J, with 14 bases between. The germline CDR1 and CDR2 sequences are MDHEN and SYDVKM. The DNA of the CDR3 is TGTGCCAGCAGTGGGGCCTCGGGAGGTAATTCACCCCTCCACTTT. Protein: CASSGASGGNSPLHF.

This rearrangement joins TRBV2 to TRBJ1-2; 9 bases line up with TRBD1. This CDR3 contains 12 residues. V shed 8 bases, J shed 7 bases, and the junction held 5 bases outside the gene matches. Germline lookup yields CDR1 SNHLY and CDR2 FYNNEI. The CDR3, as DNA: TGTGCCAGCCGGGACAGGGTAATTGGCTACACCTTC. Protein product: CASRDRVIGYTF.

This sequence joins TRBV20-1 and TRBJ1-2; D is perhaps TRBD1 (5 bases). The length of the CDR3 is 15 residues. V dropped 3 bases and J dropped 2 bases, with 16 bases sitting between them. The germline V gene has CDR1 DFQATT and CDR2 SNEGSKA (reference sequence). CDR3 loop: CSASHEDIPNYGYTF. DNA of the CDR3: TGCAGTGCTAGTCATGAGGACATTCCCAACTATGGCTACACCTTC.

The V gene is TRBV5-6, the J gene TRBJ1-2; TRBD1 might be the D (5 bases). The CDR3 is made up of 15 amino acids. Trimming stripped 4 bases from V and 0 bases from J, with 13 bases between. CDR1 is SGHDT and CDR2 is YYEEEE in the germline V gene. CDR3 nucleotides: TGTGCCAGCAGCCTAACAGGCACAGCTAACTATGGCTACACCTTC. This codes for CASSLTGTANYGYTF.

This clone was detected a few times. V and J are TRBV5-4 and TRBJ1-1, with a weak D call TRBD1 (5 bases). This CDR3 is 17 amino acids long. Germline V gene lookup returns CDR1 SGHNT and CDR2 YYREEE (reference sequence). The V end lost 0 bases, the J end lost 3 bases, and 18 bases lay between the germline ends. CDR3 protein: CASSLGSRRGGDTEAFF. The CDR3 bases are TGTGCCAGCAGCTTGGGTTCGAGGAGGGGAGGGGACACTGAAGCTTTCTTT.

V is TRBV6-5 and J is TRBJ2-5, with D tentatively TRBD2 (6 bases). The germline V gene encodes CDR1 MNHEY and CDR2 SVGAGI. V was pared by 4 bases and J by 3 bases, with 15 bases between. The CDR3 runs to 15 residues. CDR3 sequence: CASSWRPGGKETQYF. The CDR3 DNA sequence: TGTGCCAGCAGTTGGAGGCCAGGAGGGAAAGAGACCCAGTACTTC.

This chain joins TRBV5-1 and TRBJ2-7, with 7 bases identical to TRBD1. Per germline, CDR1 SGHRS and CDR2 YFSETQ. The CDR3 has 14 residues. The V and J ends lost 4 bases and 0 bases, in that order; junction bases with no gene match: 4. The CDR3 DNA reads as TGCGCCAGCAGCCCAAGGACAGGCTCCTACGAGCAGTACTTC. Its protein product is CASSPRTGSYEQYF.

The chain recombines TRBV7-9 with TRBJ2-1; 7 nucleotides agree with TRBD2. The CDR3 is 14 residues long. Unmatched junction bases numbered 7, after V lost 3 bases and J lost 8 bases. The V gene's germline CDR1 is SEHNR and CDR2 FQNEAQ (reference sequence). The CDR3 DNA follows: TGTGCCAGCAGCTTCGGCGGGAGAGTTGATGAGCAGTTCTTC. It encodes CASSFGGRVDEQFF.

The chain links TRBV11-2 to TRBJ2-7; possibly TRBD1 for D (5 bases). The CDR3 extends over 14 amino acids. CDR1 and CDR2 from the germline V gene are SGHAT and FQNNGV. Trimming removed 8 bases from V and 2 bases from J, with 16 bases in between. The CDR3 DNA reads as TGTGCCAGCCATACAGGCACACCTCCCTACGAGCAGTACTTC. Protein product: CASHTGTPPYEQYF.

V is TRBV9 and J is TRBJ2-2; weak D call: TRBD2 (5 bases). V gave up 3 bases and J gave up 6 bases, with 12 bases separating them. Germline CDR1 and CDR2: SGDLS and YYNGEE. This CDR3 has 14 amino acids. This CDR3 reads CASSARLAPGELFF. The DNA for the CDR3 is TGTGCCAGCAGCGCCCGTCTAGCACCCGGGGAGCTGTTTTTT. Drawing the rest from reference TRBV9 and TRBJ2-2, the complete variable domain is DSGVTQTPKHLITATGQRVTLRCSPRSGDLSVYWYQQSLDQGLQFLIQYYNGEERAKGNILERFSAQQFPDLHSELNLSSLELGDSALYFCASSARLAPGELFFGEGSRLTVL.

The CDR3 sequence is CASSAGGIYEQYF. CDR3 bases: TGTGCCAGCAGTGCAGGGGGTATCTACGAGCAGTACTTC. The chain couples TRBV2 to TRBJ2-7, with 7 nucleotides matching TRBD1. The junction had 3 bases not matched to a gene; V was cut back by 4 bases and J by 3 bases. The CDR3 sequence is 13 residues long. Germline CDR1 reads SNHLY; CDR2 reads FYNNEI.

This rearrangement joins TRBV6-5 to TRBJ2-3; D perhaps matches TRBD1 (5 bases). This CDR3 is 12 amino acids long. Germline lookup yields CDR1 MNHEY and CDR2 SVGAGI. The V and J ends lost 6 bases and 4 bases respectively, with 8 bases between them. CDR3 region: CASSRAADTQYF. The DNA of the CDR3 is TGTGCCAGCAGCAGGGCGGCAGATACGCAGTATTTT.

This clone was found once. The rearrangement uses TRBV10-1 and TRBJ2-1; 7 bases line up with TRBD2. The CDR3 has 11 residues. The V segment lost 6 bases and the J segment 7 bases; nucleotides outside the gene matches: 0. The germline gives CDR1 WNHNN, CDR2 SYGVQD (reference sequence). CDR3 in DNA: TGCGCCAGCAGCGGGGGGAATGAGCAGTTCTTC. Translating gives CASSGGNEQFF.

The V and J genes are TRBV29-1 and TRBJ2-2, with 9 nucleotides matching TRBD1. V shed 5 bases, J shed 6 bases, and the junction held 7 bases outside the gene matches. Germline lookup yields CDR1 SQVTM and CDR2 ANQGSEA. The CDR3 has 14 amino acids. This CDR3 is CSVHGTGLAGELFF. CDR3 sequence (DNA): TGCAGCGTTCACGGGACAGGGTTGGCCGGGGAGCTGTTTTTT.

The V and J genes are TRBV29-1 and TRBJ2-4; 10 nucleotides align to TRBD1. V was pared by 7 bases and J by 8 bases, with 17 bases of the junction left unmatched. Germline values: CDR1 SQVTM, CDR2 ANQGSEA. CDR3 length equals 16 residues. CDR3 in DNA: TGCAGCGCCTGGGACGGGGACAGGGGAATCGGCCACATTCAGTACTTC. Translated, it gives CSAWDGDRGIGHIQYF.

This chain joins TRBV5-4 and TRBJ2-7, with TRBD2 matching 11 bases. The CDR3 runs 15 residues. Germline assignment: CDR1 SGHNT and CDR2 YYREEE (reference sequence). V shed 3 bases and J 3 bases; nucleotides not matched to a gene: 5. The CDR3 sequence is CASSSLAGGIYEQYF. CDR3 DNA sequence: TGTGCCAGCAGCTCCCTAGCGGGAGGTATCTACGAGCAGTACTTC.

The genes are TRBV5-1 and TRBJ2-1; TRBD1 agrees at 7 bases. The CDR3 loop spans 16 amino acids. Germline V lookup: CDR1 SGHRS, CDR2 YFSETQ. The V segment lost 4 bases and the J segment 0 bases; nucleotides outside the gene matches: 7. CDR3 residues: CASSLGTASSYNEQFF. In nucleotides, the CDR3 is TGCGCCAGCAGCCTAGGGACAGCGAGCTCCTACAATGAGCAGTTCTTC. The whole variable domain, remainder taken from reference TRBV5-1 and TRBJ2-1, is KAGVTQTPRYLIKTRGQQVTLSCSPISGHRSVSWYQQTPGQGLQFLFEYFSETQRNKGNFPGRFSGRQFSNSRSEMNVSTLELGDSALYLCASSLGTASSYNEQFFGPGTRLTVL.

The chain joins TRBV3-1 (or the pseudogene TRBV3-2) to TRBJ2-1; the D gene is possibly TRBD2 (5 bases). The V end was cut by 5 bases, the J end by 5 bases, with 16 bases between. Germline loops: CDR1 LGHDT, CDR2 YNNKEL (reference sequence). This CDR3 comprises 15 residues. The CDR3 DNA follows: TGTGCCAGCAGCGACGGACTTGCCTGGGACAATGAGCAGTTCTTC. Translation gives CASSDGLAWDNEQFF.

V is TRBV11-3 and J is TRBJ2-2; D is possibly TRBD1 (7 bases). The CDR3 has 15 residues. The germline V and J ends were trimmed by 5 bases and 2 bases, with 12 bases remaining between them. CDR1 and CDR2 (germline): SGHNT, YENEEA. CDR3 residues: CASSAEGANTGELFF. The CDR3, as DNA: TGTGCCAGCAGCGCGGAGGGGGCTAACACCGGGGAGCTGTTTTTT. The variable domain in full, with the rest retrieved from reference TRBV11-3 and TRBJ2-2, is EAGVVQSPRYKIIEKKQPVAFWCNPISGHNTLYWYLQNLGQGPELLIRYENEEAVDDSQLPKDRFSAERLKGVDSTLKIQPAELGDSAVYLCASSAEGANTGELFFGEGSRLTVL.

The V call is TRBV19, the J call TRBJ1-5; perhaps TRBD1 as D (5 bases). V lost 5 bases and J 1 base, leaving 9 bases between the germline ends. This CDR3 contains 14 residues. CDR1 and CDR2 (germline): LNHDA, SQIVND (reference sequence). The CDR3 here is CASSPQGSNQPQHF. The CDR3 DNA sequence: TGTGCCAGTAGTCCTCAGGGAAGCAATCAGCCCCAGCATTTT.

The chain employs TRBV11-2 and TRBJ2-1; the D gene is possibly TRBD1 (6 bases). The CDR3 covers 15 residues. Trimming removed 3 bases at V and 5 bases at J, with 14 bases between. CDR1 is SGHAT and CDR2 is FQNNGV in the germline V gene. CDR3 residues: CASSFRQGMNNEQFF. The CDR3 nucleotides are TGTGCCAGCAGCTTTCGGCAGGGGATGAACAATGAGCAGTTCTTC.

The chain couples TRBV6-5 to TRBJ2-1; 11 positions agree with TRBD2. With V trimmed by 6 bases and J by 10 bases, 5 bases remained unmatched. Germline V gene lookup returns CDR1 MNHEY and CDR2 SVGAGI. The CDR3 contains 13 residues. CDR3 DNA: TGTGCCAGCAGACTACTAGCGGGAGAAGAGCAGTTCTTC. It encodes CASRLLAGEEQFF.